The entry that follows covers one T cell receptor beta chain sequence. What it binds is not known. The data were obtained in a study of STAT3 mutations in large granular lymphocyte leukemia. Study background: Around two fifths of treated T-LGLL patients showed hematologic response to immunosuppression.

Data came from immunoSEQ multiplex PCR; TCRdb stores just in-frame clones and leaves some out. The sample yields tens of thousands of clones, about 81% seen once. Study conclusions and caveats: All newly emerging clones after therapy were STAT3 wild type. At least one immunodominant TCR beta clonotype appeared in every T-cell large granular lymphocyte leukemia patient.

This receptor was identified in a human donor with T large granular lymphocyte leukemia. Some clones in this sample may be carry-over from other donors' samples. The sequenced sample consisted of PBMCs.

For the CDR3, the DNA is TGTGCCAGCTCACGCCGGGACAGGGATGTAAATGAGCAGTTCTTC. As protein: CASSRRDRDVNEQFF. This chain links TRBV18 with TRBJ2-1; 9 bases are shared with TRBD1. The CDR3 totals 15 residues. The germline V gene has CDR1 KGHSH and CDR2 LQKENI. The junction had 8 bases not matched to a gene; V was cut back by 4 bases and J by 7 bases.